This T cell receptor (beta chain) was recovered during a study of T cell responses to AZD1222 COVID-19 vaccine. General study findings and limits: Clonal diversity may have been underestimated, and the donors were mostly white British, with more females than males. Seropositive AZD1222 recipients at baseline numbered only five or six.

Details on this clone: Its antigen remains unknown.

Repertoires were generated with immunoSEQ multiplex PCR, while TCRdb's copy carries only in-frame clones and drops some. The table has some 58,000 clones, approximately 80% seen once. This CDR3 comprises 17 residues. The analysis combined second doses at about 4 or about 12 weeks. This receptor was taken from an adult who received the AZD1222 COVID-19 vaccine. This chain links TRBV21-1 with TRBJ2-2; the table's D call of TRBD2 was not tested on the DNA. TRBV21-1 is a pseudogene. Sample: peripheral blood, taken 28 days after the second AZD1222 dose. CDR3 loop: CASSKPRLAGRTGELFF. The CDR3 bases are TGTGCCAGCAGCAAGCCCCGGCTAGCGGGTCGGACCGGGGAGCTGTTTTTT.